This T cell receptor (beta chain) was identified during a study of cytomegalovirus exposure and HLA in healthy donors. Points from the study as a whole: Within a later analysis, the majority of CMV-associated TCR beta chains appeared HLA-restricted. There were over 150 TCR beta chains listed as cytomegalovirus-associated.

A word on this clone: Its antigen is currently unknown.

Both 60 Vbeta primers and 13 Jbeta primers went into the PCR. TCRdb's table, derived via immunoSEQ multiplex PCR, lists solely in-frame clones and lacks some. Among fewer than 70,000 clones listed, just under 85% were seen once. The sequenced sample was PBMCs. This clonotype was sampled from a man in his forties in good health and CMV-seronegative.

DNA for the CDR3: TGTGCCAGCTCACCAGGACAGAATTCACCCCTCCACTTT. Amino acids: CASSPGQNSPLHF. V and J are TRBV18 and TRBJ1-6, with TRBD1 as a possible D gene (6 bases). The CDR3 spans 13 residues. The germline V gene has CDR1 KGHSH and CDR2 LQKENI. Trimming left V 2 bases short and J 7 bases short, with 6 bases between.